The clone carrying this TCR beta chain was seen repeatedly, ten times or more. The target antigen is unknown. This sample was taken from a study of metastatic and nonmetastatic thyroid tumors. The overall study: It was across blood and tumor or nodule tissue from malignant and benign thyroid patients that repertoires were compared. Study-level results: In blood and tumor, TCR beta diversity was reportedly significantly higher in malignant thyroid tumors than in benign nodules.

No treatment had been given to any patient before thyroid surgery. The germline V gene encodes CDR1 SGHTA and CDR2 FQGNSA. Trimming left V 2 bases short and J 4 bases short, with 8 bases between. The length of the CDR3 is 13 residues. Under the authors' procedure: Across clinicopathological groups, CDR3 differences served as the basis for building a distant-metastasis classifier for papillary thyroid cancer. TCRdb re-called the PCR reads via MiXCR. TCRdb, not the original authors, processed these V and J calls. The data show 64,000 or so clones, around 16% seen once. The specimen was blood. The sequence was obtained from a male donor with papillary thyroid cancer or a benign thyroid nodule (not recorded which). Some clones in this sample may be carry-over from other donors' samples. The chain carries TRBV7-2 and TRBJ1-1; D is perhaps TRBD1 (6 bases). As DNA, the CDR3 is TGTGCCAGCAGCTTAAAGGACAGCACTGAAGCTTTCTTT. Its protein is CASSLKDSTEAFF.